This T cell receptor beta chain derives from a study of blood T cell repertoires in COVID-19. Study background: There were acute and convalescent COVID-19 samples, and they came from the United States, Italy and Spain. PBMCs, B-cell-depleted T cells, or T cells provided the cDNA or gDNA that made up the material.

Generated by immunoSEQ multiplex PCR, the TCRdb table keeps only in-frame clones and is missing some. The table records more than 200,000 clones, about 88% of them present only once. V dropped 1 base and J dropped 7 bases, with 10 bases sitting between them. From germline, CDR1 is KGHDR and CDR2 SFDVKD. This CDR3 has 14 amino acids. The sequenced material came from peripheral blood. The source of this sequence is a man aged 40-50 years with acute or convalescent COVID-19. The chain carries TRBV24-1 and TRBJ2-1, with D unclear. CDR3 sequence reads: CATSDFPTGNEQFF. As DNA, the CDR3 is TGTGCCACCAGTGATTTCCCAACCGGGAATGAGCAGTTCTTC.